One and the same sample provided the 3 T cell receptor beta chains below, sequenced in a study of a mutant IDH1 vaccine in newly diagnosed glioma. As to time point: baseline, week 1 (first vaccination visit). Treatment meaning: pre-vaccination baseline after standard-of-care therapy. Assay used: immunoSEQ multiplex PCR; TCRdb lists only in-frame clones, some missing. Among 15,000 or so clones listed, 80% were seen once. Sequenced material: PBMCs, taken from a glioma patient treated with radiotherapy, temozolomide or both. All receptors derive from a man in his forties with glioma.

The chain couples TRBV5-1 to TRBJ2-3; TRBD2 might be the D (6 bases). CDR1 and CDR2 (germline): SGHRS, YFSETQ. The ends were cut back, 0 bases at V and 1 base at J, with 9 bases in the middle. There are 15 residues in the CDR3. The CDR3 region has the DNA TGCGCCAGCAGCTTGGCGGCTAGCGGCACAGATACGCAGTATTTT. The encoded protein is CASSLAASGTDTQYF.

The chain carries TRBV5-6 and TRBJ1-4; perhaps TRBD1 as D (6 bases). CDR1 SGHDT and CDR2 YYEEEE come from the germline V gene. The V gene lost 5 bases and the J gene lost 8 bases, with 25 bases spanning the gap. CDR3 length equals 17 residues. CDR3 sequence reads: CASSRIHGSGAGEKLFF. CDR3 nucleotides: TGTGCCAGCAGTCGTATCCATGGGTCAGGGGCGGGGGAAAAACTGTTTTTT.

This clone has only one observation. This chain uses TRBV7-9 with TRBJ1-2, with TRBD1 as a possible D gene (6 bases). The germline V gene has CDR1 SEHNR and CDR2 FQNEAQ (reference sequence). V was clipped by 5 bases and J by 0 bases, with 10 bases between them. This CDR3 spans 14 amino acids. The CDR3 reads CASSQTGANYGYTF. DNA of the CDR3: TGTGCCAGCAGCCAGACAGGCGCTAACTATGGCTACACCTTC. Combining the CDR3 with reference TRBV7-9 and TRBJ1-2 gives the whole variable domain DTGVSQNPRHKITKRGQNVTFRCDPISEHNRLYWYRQTLGQGPEFLTYFQNEAQLEKSRLLSDRFSAERPKGSFSTLEIQRTEQGDSAMYLCASSQTGANYGYTFGSGTRLTVV.